This T cell receptor (beta chain) emerged from a study of human T cells and chemical hapten exposure. The CDR3 consists of 14 residues. Germline CDR1 reads SGHVS; CDR2 reads FQNEAQ. J lost 6 bases, V lost 5 bases, and 3 bases had no gene match. This sample's time point: patch test 1, 2 weeks after DPC sensitization. As for treatment: therapeutic diphenylcyclopropenone sensitization with weekly scalp DPC. TCRdb re-called the RACE reads through MiXCR, storing one row per CDR3 protein. This table holds roughly 100,000 distinct CDR3 sequences, approximately 9.9% found once. The sample was whole blood, taken in connection with sensitization to the hapten diphenylcyclopropenone (DPC). This clonotype was sampled from a woman aged 35 to 49 with alopecia areata. Some clones in this sample may be carry-over from other donors' samples. The genes are TRBV7-8 and TRBJ1-5; 11 bases are shared with TRBD1. CDR3 sequence: CASSKGTGGQPQHF. The CDR3 region has the DNA TGTGCCAGCAGCAAAGGGACAGGGGGTCAGCCCCAGCATTTT. The full variable domain, with the rest looked up from reference TRBV7-8 and TRBJ1-5, is GAGVSQSPRYKVAKRGQDVALRCDPISGHVSLFWYQQALGQGPEFLTYFQNEAQLDKSGLPSDRFFAERPEGSVSTLKIQRTQQEDSAVYLCASSKGTGGQPQHFGDGTRLSIL.